These 25 T cell receptor beta chains came from one sample sequenced in a study of blood T cell dynamics during melanoma immunotherapy. The time point: pre-treatment baseline. Assay used: immunoSEQ multiplex PCR; TCRdb lists only in-frame clones, some missing. The repertoire holds over 10,000 clones, with roughly 91% as singletons. The input for sequencing was blood, taken from a patient treated with checkpoint blockade. The origin of the receptors is a human donor with melanoma.

This clone showed up just once. The chain is built from TRBV2 and TRBJ2-7; D tentatively reads TRBD1 or TRBD2 (5 bases each). Germline CDR1 and CDR2: SNHLY and FYNNEI. The CDR3 totals 13 residues. With 7 bases removed from V and 3 bases from J, the gap between germline ends came to 13 bases. This CDR3 reads CASTPRDLYEQYF. The CDR3 DNA follows: TGTGCCAGCACCCCCCGGGACCTCTACGAGCAGTACTTC. Full variable domain (missing parts from reference TRBV2 and TRBJ2-7): EPEVTQTPSHQVTQMGQEVILRCVPISNHLYFYWYRQILGQKVEFLVSFYNNEISEKSEIFDDQFSVERPDGSNFTLKIRSTKLEDSAMYFCASTPRDLYEQYFGPGTRLTVT.

The table lists this clone with a few counts. The V gene is TRBV14, the J gene TRBJ2-1, with D perhaps matching TRBD1 or TRBD2 (5 bases each). The V and J ends lost 4 bases and 0 bases respectively, with 13 bases between them. In germline, CDR1 is SGHDN, CDR2 FVKESK. The CDR3 sequence is 16 residues long. CDR3: CASSPLGESSYNEQFF. CDR3 sequence (DNA): TGTGCCAGCAGCCCCCTGGGGGAGAGCTCCTACAATGAGCAGTTCTTC. The full variable domain, in which reference TRBV14 and TRBJ2-1 provide the parts outside the CDR3, is EAGVTQFPSHSVIEKGQTVTLRCDPISGHDNLYWYRRVMGKEIKFLLHFVKESKQDESGMPNNRFLAERTGGTYSTLKVQPAELEDSGVYFCASSPLGESSYNEQFFGPGTRLTVL.

V gene TRBV4-1 combines with J gene TRBJ1-4; possible D gene TRBD1, 6 bases. Germline lookup yields CDR1 MGHRA and CDR2 YSYEKL. The CDR3 is made up of 15 amino acids. V was trimmed by 3 bases and J by 5 bases, leaving 13 bases between them. CDR3 sequence reads: CASSQGDRLNEKLFF. The CDR3 coding sequence is TGCGCCAGCAGCCAGGGTGACAGGTTGAATGAAAAACTGTTTTTT.

V is TRBV6-1 and J is TRBJ2-7; perhaps TRBD2 as D (6 bases). This CDR3 region has 15 residues. Germline assignment: CDR1 MNHNS and CDR2 SASEGT. Trimming shortened V by 5 bases and J by 0 bases, and 14 bases separated the two germline ends. CDR3 bases: TGTGCCAGCAGTCCTGGGGAGGCCCACTCCTACGAGCAGTACTTC. Residues: CASSPGEAHSYEQYF.

The rearrangement uses TRBV27 and TRBJ1-4, with D unclear. The CDR3 is 19 amino acids. V dropped 0 bases and J dropped 4 bases, with 21 bases sitting between them. The V gene's germline CDR1 is MNHEY and CDR2 SMNVEV (reference sequence). This CDR3 is CASSLSFFGNRNFNEKLFF. The CDR3 DNA follows: TGTGCCAGCAGTTTATCTTTTTTTGGGAACCGTAATTTTAATGAAAAACTGTTTTTT.

The genes are TRBV5-7 and TRBJ1-2, with 7 bases fitting TRBD1. TRBV5-7 is recorded as an ORF, its role being uncertain. Trimming at V came to 7 bases and at J to 8 bases, leaving 11 bases not matched to a gene. The CDR3 runs to 13 residues. Written as DNA, the CDR3 is TGTGCCAGCCAAAGTAGGGGGCAGGGAGGCTACACCTTC. Translating it yields CASQSRGQGGYTF.

The chain is built from TRBV28 and TRBJ1-6, with 10 positions matching TRBD1. Germline V gene lookup returns CDR1 MDHEN and CDR2 SYDVKM. J was trimmed by 7 bases and V by 2 bases; bases with no gene match: 11. This CDR3 spans 18 amino acids. CDR3 region: CASSLRSWDRGTNSPLHF. The DNA of the CDR3 is TGTGCCAGCAGTTTACGGAGTTGGGACAGGGGCACCAATTCACCCCTCCACTTT.

This sequence joins TRBV9 and TRBJ2-3, with 7 bases matching TRBD2. The CDR3 contains 17 residues. The J segment lost 6 bases and the V segment lost 2 bases, leaving 15 bases of the junction unmatched. Germline CDR1 SGDLS, CDR2 YYNGEE. The CDR3 sequence is CASSVGSSAGPEDTQYF. In DNA form, the CDR3 reads TGTGCCAGCAGCGTGGGGTCCTCAGCGGGGCCAGAGGATACGCAGTATTTT. Supplemented by reference TRBV9 and TRBJ2-3, the full variable domain reads DSGVTQTPKHLITATGQRVTLRCSPRSGDLSVYWYQQSLDQGLQFLIQYYNGEERAKGNILERFSAQQFPDLHSELNLSSLELGDSALYFCASSVGSSAGPEDTQYFGPGTRLTVL.

CDR3 DNA: TGTGCCAGCTCACCTAGGGCAGATGTTGAAGCTTTCTTT. Encoded protein: CASSPRADVEAFF. V gene TRBV18 combines with J gene TRBJ1-1; no definite D call. The CDR3 is made up of 13 amino acids. The V gene's germline CDR1 is KGHSH and CDR2 LQKENI. Trimming took off 3 bases at V and 7 bases at J, with 12 bases between the two ends.

The rearrangement uses TRBV11-2 and TRBJ2-7, with 9 nucleotides matching TRBD1. The V and J ends lost 0 bases and 12 bases, in that order; junction bases with no gene match: 3. Germline values: CDR1 SGHAT, CDR2 FQNNGV. The CDR3 spans 12 residues. The CDR3 spells CASSLEGQGRYF. The CDR3 region has the DNA TGTGCCAGCAGCTTAGAGGGACAGGGACGGTACTTC.

The genes are TRBV30 and TRBJ2-1; D is uncertain. Germline CDR1 reads GTSNPN; CDR2 reads SVGIG (reference sequence). V was trimmed by 0 bases and J by 9 bases, leaving 12 bases between them. The CDR3 extends over 13 amino acids. The CDR3 sequence: CAWSVELVGEQFF. Written as DNA, the CDR3 is TGTGCCTGGAGTGTTGAGTTGGTGGGTGAGCAGTTCTTC.

The chain joins TRBV4-2 to TRBJ2-1; D remains ambiguous. The CDR3 runs 15 residues. V was pared by 0 bases and J by 0 bases, with 6 bases between. Germline loops: CDR1 LGHNA, CDR2 YNFKEQ. CDR3 loop: CASSQDSGSYNEQFF. The CDR3 nucleotides are TGTGCCAGCAGCCAAGATAGTGGCTCCTACAATGAGCAGTTCTTC.

This clone was counted once. The rearrangement uses TRBV11-2 and TRBJ1-1; tentative D call: TRBD1 (5 bases). The CDR3 runs to 13 residues. Germline CDR1 reads SGHAT; CDR2 reads FQNNGV. The germline V and J ends were trimmed by 7 bases and 8 bases, with 17 bases remaining between them. The CDR3 DNA sequence: TGTGCCAGCACCCTGGGGAAAAGGACAGAAGCTTTCTTT. The encoded protein is CASTLGKRTEAFF.

The V call is TRBV18, the J call TRBJ2-5, with 7 positions matching TRBD1. Per germline, CDR1 KGHSH and CDR2 LQKENI. The CDR3 sequence is 13 residues long. The J segment lost 2 bases and the V segment lost 3 bases, leaving 0 bases of the junction unmatched. This CDR3 is CASSPGQQETQYF. In DNA, the CDR3 is TGTGCCAGCTCACCGGGACAGCAAGAGACCCAGTACTTC.

The V gene is TRBV2, the J gene TRBJ1-4; 9 nucleotides line up with TRBD1. With 6 bases clipped from V and 2 bases from J, the junction kept 4 bases outside the gene matches. CDR1 is SNHLY and CDR2 is FYNNEI in the germline V gene. The CDR3 runs to 15 residues. The CDR3 is CASRRGQGTNEKLFF. The DNA for the CDR3 is TGTGCCAGCAGGAGAGGACAGGGGACTAATGAAAAACTGTTTTTT.

The CDR3 region has the DNA TGCAGCGTTGTAGGAAATGAGCAGTTCTTC. The encoded protein is CSVVGNEQFF. V and J are TRBV29-1 and TRBJ2-1; D is undetermined. The CDR3 spans 10 residues. Germline loops: CDR1 SQVTM, CDR2 ANQGSEA. Deletions cut 4 bases from V and 7 bases from J, with 5 bases between.

The chain uses TRBV28 and TRBJ1-3; a possible D gene is TRBD1 (6 bases). CDR1 MDHEN and CDR2 SYDVKM come from the germline V gene. Trimming took 3 bases from V and 14 from J, leaving 29 bases between them. This CDR3 is 17 amino acids long. CDR3 loop: CASSLIATGPRGRSLYF. The CDR3 DNA is TGTGCCAGCAGTTTGATAGCCACGGGGCCCAGGGGCCGCTCTTTATATTTT.

The chain combines TRBV19 with TRBJ2-2; 8 bases map to TRBD1. Germline V CDR1 and CDR2: LNHDA, SQIVND (reference sequence). The J segment lost 4 bases and the V segment lost 6 bases, leaving 7 bases of the junction unmatched. This CDR3 has 15 residues. CDR3 sequence (DNA): TGTGCCAGTAGCCGTCAGGGGGCCGGCACCGGGGAGCTGTTTTTT. Its protein product is CASSRQGAGTGELFF.

V is TRBV9 and J is TRBJ1-2; the D is unclear. The V gene's germline CDR1 is SGDLS and CDR2 YYNGEE. The V gene lost 2 bases and the J gene lost 2 bases, with 7 bases spanning the gap. The CDR3 sequence is 13 residues long. The CDR3 DNA reads as TGTGCCAGCAGCGTTACGGAAAACTATGGCTACACCTTC. It encodes CASSVTENYGYTF.

The rearrangement joins TRBV18 to TRBJ2-1, with TRBD2 matching 7 bases. CDR3 size: 14 residues. Trimming at V came to 3 bases and at J to 8 bases, leaving 7 bases not matched to a gene. The V gene's germline CDR1 is KGHSH and CDR2 LQKENI. CDR3 region: CASSPLKGRDEQFF. The CDR3 DNA sequence: TGTGCCAGCTCACCGCTTAAGGGGAGGGATGAGCAGTTCTTC.

V gene TRBV7-9 combines with J gene TRBJ1-4, with a tentative D call TRBD1 (6 bases). The CDR3 contains 14 residues. Trimming left V 4 bases short and J 5 bases short, with 11 bases between. CDR1 is SEHNR, CDR2 FQNEAQ, per germline (reference sequence). CDR3 sequence: CASSSSGANEKLFF. The DNA of the CDR3 is TGTGCCAGCAGCTCGTCAGGGGCGAATGAAAAACTGTTTTTT.

The rearrangement links TRBV7-9 to TRBJ2-5, with D perhaps matching TRBD1 (5 bases). The CDR3 is 15 amino acids. The germline V gene encodes CDR1 SEHNR and CDR2 FQNEAQ (reference sequence). V dropped 2 bases and J dropped 6 bases, with 16 bases sitting between them. The CDR3 nucleotides are TGTGCCAGCAGCTTACGCCAGGGTGGGTTCAAGACCCAGTACTTC. Encoded protein: CASSLRQGGFKTQYF.

This chain joins TRBV7-9 and TRBJ1-2, with TRBD1 as a possible D gene (5 bases). Trimming took off 6 bases at V and 6 bases at J, with 14 bases between the two ends. There are 13 residues in the CDR3. CDR1 and CDR2 (germline): SEHNR, FQNEAQ (reference sequence). CDR3 amino acids: CASSRRGGDGYTF. The DNA of the CDR3 is TGTGCCAGCAGTCGGAGGGGAGGTGATGGCTACACCTTC.

This clone has just a few counts. The chain has TRBV4-1 and TRBJ1-1; D ambiguous. Germline V gene sequence: CDR1 MGHRA, CDR2 YSYEKL. V gave up 0 bases and J gave up 3 bases, with 11 bases separating them. CDR3 length equals 15 residues. The CDR3, as DNA: TGCGCCAGCAGCCAAGATGCCGGACTCTACACTGAAGCTTTCTTT. Translated, it gives CASSQDAGLYTEAFF.

This sequence joins TRBV5-1 and TRBJ2-7; 11 nucleotides agree with TRBD1. Germline lookup yields CDR1 SGHRS and CDR2 YFSETQ. The CDR3 totals 16 residues. J gave up 3 bases and V 0 bases, and 5 bases lay outside the gene matches. The CDR3 loop reads CASSLERTGGGYEQYF. CDR3 DNA: TGCGCCAGCAGCTTGGAGAGGACAGGGGGCGGCTACGAGCAGTACTTC.